The 21 T cell receptor beta chains listed next were all sequenced from one sample in a study of shared clonotypes between healthy human individuals (dated by TCRdb to between 2020 and 2021). For the CD8 naive samples, CD45RO-negative cells were positively selected for CCR7, yielding a CD45RA+CCR7+ population from which TemRA cells were excluded. Library preparation was by the immunoSEQ multiplex PCR assay. The table comes from immuneACCESS by way of TCRdb, which keeps in-frame sequences with V and J called. Part of the clones is missing from these tables; in studies checked, under half for an unresolved V gene and the rest for unknown reasons. For this sample there are around 2.1 million clones; approximately 94% appear just once. The top ten clonotypes cover over 1.5% of the sample. Input material: naive CD8+ T cells from PBMCs. The cell subset or site tag for this specimen amounts to: CD45RA+CCR7+. All receptors come from a man in his late teens or twenties in good health. Some clones in this sample may be carry-over from other donors' samples.

For this clone: Distinct nucleotide sequences in the sample also encode this CDR3. The CDR3 DNA is TGTGCCAGCAGTTACGGGGGGGGGAACGAGCAGTACTTC. Translation: CASSYGGGNEQYF. The chain couples TRBV6-5 to TRBJ2-7, with TRBD2 matching over 7 bases. Germline lookup yields CDR1 MNHEY and CDR2 SVGAGI. The length of the CDR3 is 13 residues. The V segment lost 2 bases and the J segment 5 bases; nucleotides outside the gene matches: 3.

The J gene is TRBJ2-7, the V gene TRBV30; 7 positions match TRBD2. The V gene end was trimmed by 0 bases and the J gene end by 3 bases; junction bases not matched to a gene: 8. Germline assignment: CDR1 GTSNPN and CDR2 SVGIG (reference sequence). CDR3 length equals 15 residues. The CDR3 reads CAWSVGLAVDYEQYF. The DNA of the CDR3 is TGTGCCTGGAGTGTCGGCCTAGCGGTAGACTACGAGCAGTACTTC.

CDR3 coding DNA: TGTGCCAGCACTTTTAAAGTTGGACACATCTACGAGCAGTACTTC. This gives the protein CASTFKVGHIYEQYF. The chain links TRBV28 to TRBJ2-7; a weak D match, TRBD1 (5 bases). Trimming pared 7 bases from V and 3 bases from J, leaving 19 bases between. This CDR3 is 15 amino acids long. Germline V gene data show CDR1 as MDHEN and CDR2 as SYDVKM. The full variable domain, with the rest looked up from reference TRBV28 and TRBJ2-7, is DVKVTQSSRYLVKRTGEKVFLECVQDMDHENMFWYRQDPGLGLRLIYFSYDVKMKEKGDIPEGYSVSREKKERFSLILESASTNQTSMYLCASTFKVGHIYEQYFGPGTRLTVT.

The chain couples TRBV5-6 to TRBJ1-4, with 7 nucleotides matching TRBD1. Germline loops: CDR1 SGHDT, CDR2 YYEEEE. The CDR3 is 18 residues long. V lost 1 base and J lost 3; bases outside the gene matches: 12. CDR3 DNA sequence: TGTGCCAGCAGCTTGTGGCCGGACAGGTTTGGAGCTAATGAAAAACTGTTTTTT. Protein sequence: CASSLWPDRFGANEKLFF.

This chain connects TRBV5-1 to TRBJ2-1, with no clear D. The germline CDR1 and CDR2 sequences are SGHRS and YFSETQ. The ends were cut back, 0 bases at V and 7 bases at J, with 17 bases in the middle. The CDR3 loop spans 16 amino acids. This CDR3 reads CASSLGRTPSTNEQFF. The CDR3 nucleotides read TGCGCCAGCAGCTTGGGACGGACCCCTTCGACGAATGAGCAGTTCTTC.

V is TRBV19 and J is TRBJ1-2; 9 bases match TRBD1. V shed 8 bases and J 4 bases; nucleotides not matched to a gene: 5. The CDR3 is made up of 13 amino acids. The V gene's germline CDR1 is LNHDA and CDR2 SQIVND (reference sequence). CDR3 sequence reads: CASSGTGLYGYTF. CDR3 DNA: TGTGCCAGTTCCGGGACAGGGCTCTATGGCTACACCTTC.

The chain uses TRBV10-3 and TRBJ2-7; possible D gene TRBD2, 6 bases. Germline assignment: CDR1 ENHRY and CDR2 SYGVKD. Deletions cut 8 bases from V and 3 bases from J, with 20 bases between. The CDR3 totals 15 residues. The CDR3 DNA is TGTGCCATCCGAGTGGGGGAGGCAGCGCGCTACGAGCAGTACTTC. Its protein is CAIRVGEAARYEQYF.

In DNA, the CDR3 is TGTGCCAGCAGTGCGGGTGGAAACTACGAGCAGTACTTC. As protein: CASSAGGNYEQYF. The chain has TRBV6-1 and TRBJ2-7; no definite D call. The V gene lost 4 bases and the J gene lost 3 bases, with 10 bases spanning the gap. The CDR3 covers 13 residues. Germline V gene sequence: CDR1 MNHNS, CDR2 SASEGT.

In the case of this clone: The junction shows a germline mismatch at one end, possibly a read error. The genes are TRBV19 and TRBJ1-1; D call uncertain. The CDR3 sequence is 11 residues long. Germline CDR1 LNHDA, CDR2 SQIVND (reference sequence). DNA for the CDR3: TGCGGGTCGTGGGGTCGGACTGAAGCTTTCTTT. Its translation: CGSWGRTEAFF.

J is TRBJ1-1 and V is TRBV19, with D hard to call. Trimming removed 5 bases at V and 0 bases at J, with 22 bases between. The germline V gene has CDR1 LNHDA and CDR2 SQIVND (reference sequence). The CDR3 has 18 residues. CDR3 sequence: CASSLRGGGHEMNTEAFF. CDR3 DNA sequence: TGTGCCAGTAGTCTCCGGGGAGGAGGCCACGAAATGAACACTGAAGCTTTCTTT.

Comments on this clone: Other DNA variants within this sample encode the same CDR3. This sequence joins TRBV5-1 and TRBJ1-2; D unclear. The V end lost 0 bases, the J end lost 5 bases, and 2 bases lay between the germline ends. The CDR3 is made up of 11 amino acids. Germline CDR1 SGHRS, CDR2 YFSETQ. This CDR3 is CASSLDYGYTF. CDR3 coding DNA: TGCGCCAGCAGCTTGGATTATGGCTACACCTTC.

Here the CDR3 DNA reads TGTGCCAGCAGCCCCAGAACAACTAATGAAAAACTGTTTTTT. It encodes CASSPRTTNEKLFF. The rearrangement joins TRBV9 to TRBJ1-4; D not resolved. This CDR3 spans 14 amino acids. V shed 4 bases and J shed 0 bases, with 7 bases lying between them. Per germline, CDR1 SGDLS and CDR2 YYNGEE.

A word on this clone: The sample has other DNA sequences that encode this CDR3 too. The chain has TRBV27 and TRBJ2-7; the D is unclear. Germline V gene lookup returns CDR1 MNHEY and CDR2 SMNVEV (reference sequence). Trimming shortened V by 5 bases and J by 0 bases, and 8 bases separated the two germline ends. The CDR3 spans 13 residues. CDR3 loop: CASSTLSSYEQYF. The CDR3 DNA sequence: TGTGCCAGCAGTACACTGAGCTCCTACGAGCAGTACTTC.

This chain links TRBV6-5 with TRBJ2-7; no clear D gene. The CDR3 consists of 13 residues. Germline assignment: CDR1 MNHEY and CDR2 SVGAGI. The germline V and J ends were trimmed by 2 bases and 7 bases, with 12 bases remaining between them. CDR3 region: CASSYTPLGEQYF. CDR3 in DNA: TGTGCCAGCAGTTACACTCCCTTGGGAGAGCAGTACTTC.

The CDR3: CAWKHIRSEQYF. DNA of the CDR3: TGTGCCTGGAAGCATATACGGTCCGAGCAGTACTTC. The genes are TRBV30 and TRBJ2-7; D is uncertain. Germline V gene sequence: CDR1 GTSNPN, CDR2 SVGIG (reference sequence). The ends were cut back, 4 bases at V and 6 bases at J, with 13 bases in the middle. This CDR3 region has 12 residues.

This chain uses TRBV7-2 with TRBJ2-3; perhaps TRBD1 as D (5 bases). With 1 base removed from V and 4 bases from J, the gap between germline ends came to 9 bases. This CDR3 is built from 14 residues. Germline V CDR1 and CDR2: SGHTA, FQGNSA. The DNA of the CDR3 is TGTGCCAGCAGCTTAGTCACAGGCGCAGATACGCAGTATTTT. Protein sequence: CASSLVTGADTQYF.

This clone appeared a single time. The chain couples TRBV29-1 to TRBJ2-5; TRBD1 matches at 12 bases. Germline lookup yields CDR1 SQVTM and CDR2 ANQGSEA. This CDR3 has 15 residues. After removal of 2 bases from V and 3 bases from J, the junction contained 4 bases not matched to a gene. CDR3 bases: TGCAGCGTTGAAAAGGGACAGGGGGCGAAAGAGACCCAGTACTTC. Protein: CSVEKGQGAKETQYF. Variable domain in full (rest from reference TRBV29-1 and TRBJ2-5): SAVISQKPSRDICQRGTSLTIQCQVDSQVTMMFWYRQQPGQSLTLIATANQGSEATYESGFVIDKFPISRPNLTFSTLTVSNMSPEDSSIYLCSVEKGQGAKETQYFGPGTRLLVL.

The chain couples TRBV6-1 to TRBJ2-7; 10 nucleotides match TRBD1. The V gene end was trimmed by 5 bases and the J gene end by 5 bases; junction bases not matched to a gene: 6. The V gene's germline CDR1 is MNHNS and CDR2 SASEGT. This CDR3 region has 14 residues. This CDR3 is CASSSGQGFNEQYF. The CDR3 DNA follows: TGTGCCAGCAGTTCGGGACAGGGGTTTAACGAGCAGTACTTC.

This clone was seen a single time. The rearrangement uses TRBV19 and TRBJ2-2, with D uncertain. The germline V and J ends were trimmed by 5 bases and 3 bases, with 4 bases remaining between them. This CDR3 contains 12 residues. The germline gives CDR1 LNHDA, CDR2 SQIVND (reference sequence). CDR3 bases: TGTGCCAGTAGTCCAGACACCGGGGAGCTGTTTTTT. Amino acid sequence: CASSPDTGELFF. Based on the CDR3 plus reference TRBV19 and TRBJ2-2, the full variable domain is DGGITQSPKYLFRKEGQNVTLSCEQNLNHDAMYWYRQDPGQGLRLIYYSQIVNDFQKGDIAEGYSVSREKKESFPLTVTSAQKNPTAFYLCASSPDTGELFFGEGSRLTVL.

The chain is built from TRBV4-3 and TRBJ2-7, with a possible D match to TRBD1 (6 bases). V shed 1 base and J shed 3 bases, with 10 bases lying between them. The V gene's germline CDR1 is LGHNA and CDR2 YSLEER. The CDR3 length is 14 residues. The CDR3 reads CASSQVTGHYEQYF. The CDR3 region has the DNA TGCGCCAGCAGCCAAGTGACAGGACACTACGAGCAGTACTTC.

V usage is TRBV15 and J usage is TRBJ1-5, with D hard to call. Trimming took off 1 base at V and 0 bases at J, with 16 bases between the two ends. This CDR3 has 18 residues. Per the germline V gene, CDR1 is LNHNV and CDR2 is YYDKDF (reference sequence). CDR3 DNA: TGTGCCACCAGCAGAGTTCCTCGGGAGGTCAATAGCAATCAGCCCCAGCATTTT. It encodes CATSRVPREVNSNQPQHF.